The clone carrying this T cell receptor (beta chain) was seen a handful of times. Its antigen is not identified. A junction end diverges from the germline sequence, so it may reflect a read error. This record belongs to a study of response to subunit inactivated influenza vaccine. Whole-study results and caveats: Few new T cells, the authors suggested, are recruited by each seasonal influenza vaccination.

This CDR3 contains 14 residues. CDR1 and CDR2 from the germline V gene are SSHAT and FNYEAQ (reference sequence). TCRdb passed the RT-PCR reads through MiXCR, listing each CDR3 protein once. The table has 400,000 to 650,000 distinct CDR3 sequences, approximately 7.8% seen once. This sequence originates from a man between 50 and 69 years old who received an inactivated influenza vaccine. The sequencing here drew on PBMCs from blood, taken about 23 months after vaccination. The chain links TRBV7-7 to TRBJ2-5, with D perhaps TRBD1 or TRBD2 (5 bases each). DNA of the CDR3: TGTGCTAGCAGCTTAAGGGACCAAGGGGAGACCCAGTACTTC. Translation: CASSLRDQGETQYF.